This note documents a single TCR beta chain sequence. CDR1 is MDHEN and CDR2 is SYDVKM in the germline V gene. Trimming removed 5 bases at V and 7 bases at J, with 15 bases between. This CDR3 is 14 amino acids long. Authors' data handling: Reference gene primer amplification in the assay estimated nucleated cell counts. Only in-frame clones appear in the TCRdb table, and some are missing; sequencing was by immunoSEQ multiplex PCR. That table furnishes V, J and clone size, whereas the DNA furnished D and trimming. Of over 200,000 clones in the sample, about 90% were seen once. The data were obtained in a study of blood T cell repertoires in COVID-19. Study-level information: The samples span acute and convalescent COVID-19 from the United States, Italy and Spain. PBMCs, B-cell-depleted T cells, or T cells provided the cDNA or gDNA that made up the material.

The source of this sequence is a middle-aged man with active or convalescent COVID-19. V is TRBV28 and J is TRBJ1-5; perhaps TRBD1 as D (6 bases). What was sequenced was peripheral blood. The chain's CDR3 is CASSPQGPRQPQHF. Written as DNA, the CDR3 is TGTGCCAGCAGTCCACAGGGCCCAAGGCAGCCCCAGCATTTT.